These 17 T cell receptor beta chains were sequenced from one sample in a study of blood T cell repertoires in COVID-19. The table came from immunoSEQ multiplex PCR; TCRdb's copy has only in-frame clones and leaves some out. The sample yields more than 55,000 clones, around four fifths seen once. The material sequenced was peripheral blood. The receptors were sampled from a woman in her 70s with acute or convalescent COVID-19.

This chain connects TRBV28 to TRBJ1-1, with 7 bases that match TRBD1. Unmatched junction bases numbered 8, after V lost 6 bases and J lost 10 bases. The CDR3 sequence is 12 residues long. Germline loops: CDR1 MDHEN, CDR2 SYDVKM. Here the CDR3 reads CASSRRQGGAFF. The CDR3 DNA sequence: TGTGCCAGCAGCCGCCGACAGGGAGGAGCTTTCTTT.

This chain links TRBV4-1 with TRBJ1-1; D perhaps matches TRBD1 (6 bases). V was cut by 9 bases and J by 5 bases, with 10 bases left in between. The germline CDR1 and CDR2 sequences are MGHRA and YSYEKL. The CDR3 is 11 amino acids. Here the CDR3 DNA reads TGCGCCAGTCACCAGGGGACTGAAGCTTTCTTT. Encoded protein: CASHQGTEAFF.

About this clone itself: This sample includes further DNA sequences coding for the same CDR3. The rearrangement joins TRBV12-3 or TRBV12-4 to TRBJ2-7, with D tentatively TRBD1 (6 bases). Deletions cut 6 bases from V and 3 bases from J, with 9 bases between. This CDR3 has 12 amino acids. The chain's CDR3 is CASSLQGYEQYF. The CDR3 DNA sequence: TGTGCCAGCAGCCTACAGGGCTACGAGCAGTACTTC.

This clone occurred once. This rearrangement joins TRBV27 to TRBJ1-6; a possible D gene is TRBD1 (6 bases). Trimming stripped 7 bases from V and 7 bases from J, with 14 bases between. Germline assignment: CDR1 MNHEY and CDR2 SMNVEV (reference sequence). CDR3 length: 14 residues. The DNA of the CDR3 is TGTGCCAGCACCTCCTCAGGGGAAAATTCACCCCTCCACTTT. Translation gives CASTSSGENSPLHF.

The V and J genes are TRBV6-5 and TRBJ2-7; 8 bases are a match to TRBD2. The J segment lost 3 bases and the V segment lost 0 bases, leaving 7 bases of the junction unmatched. Germline loops: CDR1 MNHEY, CDR2 SVGAGI. This CDR3 has 16 residues. The CDR3 DNA reads as TGTGCCAGCAGTTACTCGAGTCAACGGGGGGGCTACGAGCAGTACTTC. This encodes CASSYSSQRGGYEQYF.

The chain has TRBV19 and TRBJ1-5, with D tentatively TRBD1 (6 bases). The V and J ends lost 7 bases and 1 base respectively, with 11 bases between them. This CDR3 comprises 14 residues. Germline V lookup: CDR1 LNHDA, CDR2 SQIVND (reference sequence). The CDR3 DNA reads as TGTGCCAGTAACGACAGGCCAAGCAATCAGCCCCAGCATTTT. Amino acid sequence: CASNDRPSNQPQHF.

This rearrangement joins TRBV11-2 to TRBJ1-2; D is uncertain. Trimming shortened V by 5 bases and J by 4 bases, and 17 bases separated the two germline ends. Germline V lookup: CDR1 SGHAT, CDR2 FQNNGV. The CDR3 spans 15 residues. The CDR3 protein is CASSPRVRARYGYTF. DNA of the CDR3: TGTGCCAGCAGCCCCCGCGTGAGGGCCCGCTATGGCTACACCTTC. Together with reference TRBV11-2 and TRBJ1-2, the CDR3 gives the full variable domain: EAGVAQSPRYKIIEKRQSVAFWCNPISGHATLYWYQQILGQGPKLLIQFQNNGVVDDSQLPKDRFSAERLKGVDSTLKIQPAKLEDSAVYLCASSPRVRARYGYTFGSGTRLTVV.

The chain has TRBV5-5 and TRBJ1-1; D is unclear. Germline values: CDR1 SGHKS, CDR2 YYEKEE (reference sequence). V dropped 0 bases and J dropped 0 bases, with 6 bases sitting between them. The CDR3 runs to 14 residues. CDR3 protein: CASSLAPMNTEAFF. The CDR3 bases are TGTGCCAGCAGCTTGGCTCCTATGAACACTGAAGCTTTCTTT.

The V and J genes are TRBV3-1 (or the pseudogene TRBV3-2) and TRBJ2-3, with 11 bases aligning to TRBD2. The CDR3 extends over 17 amino acids. Trimming at V came to 3 bases and at J to 4 bases, leaving 9 bases not matched to a gene. The V gene's germline CDR1 is LGHDT and CDR2 YNNKEL (reference sequence). In DNA form, the CDR3 reads TGTGCCAGCAGCCACCGTATAGCGGGGGGGCGATCAGATACGCAGTATTTT. Translating gives CASSHRIAGGRSDTQYF.

The chain combines TRBV5-1 with TRBJ2-3; 11 nucleotides line up with TRBD2. Germline trimming cut 4 bases from V and 1 base from J; bases unmatched to any gene: 8. Germline CDR1 SGHRS, CDR2 YFSETQ. The CDR3 length is 17 residues. The CDR3 region is CASSISGGAPGTDTQYF. As DNA, the CDR3 is TGCGCCAGCAGCATTAGCGGGGGGGCGCCTGGCACAGATACGCAGTATTTT.

This clone was counted between two and nine times. The chain has TRBV5-8 and TRBJ2-7; 7 bases align to TRBD1. Germline V lookup: CDR1 SGHTS, CDR2 YDEGEE. V lost 5 bases to trimming and J lost 7 bases; unmatched junction nucleotides: 15. The CDR3 consists of 15 residues. CDR3 sequence (DNA): TGTGCCAGCAGGAGAAGGGCAGGGGGTGGATTTGAGCAGTACGTC. As protein: CASRRRAGGGFEQYV.

This clone was detected once. This rearrangement joins TRBV5-1 to TRBJ2-3; the match to TRBD1 covers 7 bases. This CDR3 comprises 14 residues. V lost 3 bases and J lost 6; bases outside the gene matches: 7. Germline CDR1 reads SGHRS; CDR2 reads YFSETQ. This CDR3 reads CASSSGQYLDTQYF. For the CDR3, the DNA is TGCGCCAGCAGCTCGGGACAGTACCTTGATACGCAGTATTTT.

This clone was observed once. The J gene is TRBJ1-2, the V gene TRBV6-1; TRBD1 matches 9 bases. The J segment lost 2 bases and the V segment lost 3 bases, leaving 7 bases of the junction unmatched. Germline values: CDR1 MNHNS, CDR2 SASEGT. This CDR3 has 16 amino acids. The CDR3: CASSEPRQGVNYGYTF. DNA of the CDR3: TGTGCCAGCAGTGAGCCTCGACAGGGGGTGAACTATGGCTACACCTTC.

V is TRBV7-8 and J is TRBJ1-1, with D perhaps matching TRBD1 (5 bases). The germline V gene encodes CDR1 SGHVS and CDR2 FQNEAQ. The CDR3 extends over 15 amino acids. V was trimmed by 5 bases and J by 0 bases, leaving 13 bases between them. The CDR3 here is CASSRAGFMNTEAFF. CDR3 DNA sequence: TGTGCCAGCAGCAGGGCAGGGTTCATGAACACTGAAGCTTTCTTT. Using reference TRBV7-8 and TRBJ1-1 for the parts outside the CDR3, the full variable domain is GAGVSQSPRYKVAKRGQDVALRCDPISGHVSLFWYQQALGQGPEFLTYFQNEAQLDKSGLPSDRFFAERPEGSVSTLKIQRTQQEDSAVYLCASSRAGFMNTEAFFGQGTRLTVV.

This clone was observed a handful of times. CDR3 loop: CASGLDREETQYF. The CDR3 nucleotides are TGTGCTAGTGGTTTGGACAGGGAAGAGACCCAGTACTTC. This chain uses TRBV12-5 with TRBJ2-5, with D possibly TRBD1 on 6 matching bases. The ends were cut back, 1 base at V and 3 bases at J, with 6 bases in the middle. The CDR3 spans 13 residues. Germline lookup yields CDR1 LGHNT and CDR2 FRNRAP.

In nucleotides, the CDR3 is TGTGCCACCAGAAAAGGGACAGGGGTTCAGCCCCAGCATTTT. As protein: CATRKGTGVQPQHF. This rearrangement joins TRBV15 to TRBJ1-5; TRBD1 aligns across 10 bases. The V and J ends lost 6 bases and 6 bases, in that order; junction bases with no gene match: 5. Germline V lookup: CDR1 LNHNV, CDR2 YYDKDF (reference sequence). The CDR3 has 14 amino acids.

A few counts support this clone. The J gene is TRBJ1-5, the V gene TRBV19; no firm D call. Germline V gene lookup returns CDR1 LNHDA and CDR2 SQIVND (reference sequence). The V and J ends lost 3 bases and 5 bases respectively, with 14 bases between them. This CDR3 comprises 15 residues. The CDR3 here is CASSILGEWDQPQHF. CDR3 DNA: TGTGCCAGTAGTATCCTTGGGGAGTGGGATCAGCCCCAGCATTTT.